The T cell receptor beta chain described here comes from a study of cytomegalovirus exposure and HLA in healthy donors. V lost 5 bases, J lost 4 bases, and 3 bases stayed unmatched. The CDR3 length is 15 residues. Germline values: CDR1 MNHNY, CDR2 SVGAGI (reference sequence). Clones were sequenced by immunoSEQ multiplex PCR, and TCRdb holds only the in-frame ones, with some missing. The repertoire holds around 50,000 clones, 90% to 95% seen once, with 7.8% in the top ten. Sequenced sample: PBMCs. The V call is TRBV6-6, the J call TRBJ2-1; 12 bases are a match to TRBD2. This clonotype was sampled from a woman between 18 and 29 years old in good health and CMV-seropositive. CDR3 region: CASSKLAGGYNEQFF. The CDR3 nucleotides read TGTGCCAGCAGTAAGCTAGCGGGAGGGTACAATGAGCAGTTCTTC.